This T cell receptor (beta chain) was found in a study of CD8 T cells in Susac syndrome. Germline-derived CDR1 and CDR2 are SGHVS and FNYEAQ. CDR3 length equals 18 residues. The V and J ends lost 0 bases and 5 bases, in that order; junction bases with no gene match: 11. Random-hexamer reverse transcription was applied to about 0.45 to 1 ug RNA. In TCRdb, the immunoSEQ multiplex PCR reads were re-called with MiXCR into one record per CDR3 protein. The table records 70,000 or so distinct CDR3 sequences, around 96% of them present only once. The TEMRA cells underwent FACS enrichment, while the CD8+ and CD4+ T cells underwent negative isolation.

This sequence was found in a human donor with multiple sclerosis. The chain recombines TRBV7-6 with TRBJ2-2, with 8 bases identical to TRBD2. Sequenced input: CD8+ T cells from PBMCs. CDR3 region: CASSLAQTGGSPTGELFF. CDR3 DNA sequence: TGTGCCAGCAGCTTAGCGCAAACGGGAGGGTCCCCAACCGGGGAGCTGTTTTTT.